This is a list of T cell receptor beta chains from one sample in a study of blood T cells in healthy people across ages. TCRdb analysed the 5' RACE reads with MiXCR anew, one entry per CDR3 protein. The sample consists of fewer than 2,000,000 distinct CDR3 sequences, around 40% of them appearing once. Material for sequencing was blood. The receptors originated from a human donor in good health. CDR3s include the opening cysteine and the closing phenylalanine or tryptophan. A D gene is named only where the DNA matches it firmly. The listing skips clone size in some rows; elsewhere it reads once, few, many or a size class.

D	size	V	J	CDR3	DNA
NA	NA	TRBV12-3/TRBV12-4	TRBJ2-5	CASSLVATGQETQYF	TGTGCCAGCAGTTTAGTGGCAACGGGACAAGAGACCCAGTACTTC
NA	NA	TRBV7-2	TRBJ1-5	CASSSQAFNQPQHF	TGTGCCAGCAGCTCTCAGGCCTTTAATCAGCCCCAGCATTTT
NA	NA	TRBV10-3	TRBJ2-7	CAIMDSNCYEQYF	TGTGCCATCATGGACTCTAACTGCTACGAGCAGTACTTC
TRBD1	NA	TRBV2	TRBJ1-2	CASNPPGQGRDYGYTF	TGTGCCAGCAATCCCCCGGGACAGGGTCGTGACTATGGCTACACCTTC
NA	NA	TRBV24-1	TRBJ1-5	CATSEAGQPQHF	TGTGCCACCAGTGAAGCTGGTCAGCCCCAGCATTTT
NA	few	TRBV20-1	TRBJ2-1	CSAPSGLSYNEQFF	TGCAGTGCCCCCAGCGGGTTATCCTACAATGAGCAGTTCTTC
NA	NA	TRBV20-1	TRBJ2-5	CSARDLTGDRETQYF	TGCAGTGCTAGAGATCTCACGGGGGACAGAGAGACCCAGTACTTC
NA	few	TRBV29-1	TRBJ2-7	CSVEKSGENEQYF	TGCAGCGTTGAAAAGTCGGGGGAAAACGAGCAGTACTTC
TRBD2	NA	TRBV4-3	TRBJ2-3	CASSQEYSGDFTDTQYF	TGCGCCAGCAGCCAAGAGTACAGCGGGGACTTCACAGATACGCAGTATTTT
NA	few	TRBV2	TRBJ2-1	CASSGTRYNEQFF	TGTGCCAGCAGTGGGACCCGGTACAATGAGCAGTTCTTC
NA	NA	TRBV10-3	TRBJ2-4	CAVSEGPWWEQYF	TGTGCCGTCAGTGAGGGGCCGTGGTGGGAGCAGTACTTC
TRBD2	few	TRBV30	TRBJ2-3	CAWSGGLRTDTQYF	TGTGCCTGGAGCGGGGGGTTGAGGACAGATACGCAGTATTTT
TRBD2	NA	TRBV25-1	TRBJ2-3	CASSKAGGRDTQYF	TGTGCCAGCAGTAAAGCGGGGGGGCGAGATACGCAGTATTTT
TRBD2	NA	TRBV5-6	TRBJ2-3	CASSATGGWSTDTQYF	TGTGCCAGCAGCGCGACGGGGGGATGGTCGACAGATACGCAGTATTTT
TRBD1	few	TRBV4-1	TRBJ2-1	CASSQLPTGGAGNEQFF	TGCGCCAGCAGCCAACTCCCTACAGGGGGCGCCGGCAATGAGCAGTTCTTC
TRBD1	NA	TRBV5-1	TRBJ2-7	CASRPGQGGLTYEQYF	TGCGCCAGCCGTCCGGGACAGGGGGGATTGACCTACGAGCAGTACTTC
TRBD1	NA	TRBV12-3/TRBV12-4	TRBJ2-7	CASSYTGTGSYEQYF	TGTGCCAGCAGCTACACCGGGACAGGGAGCTACGAGCAGTACTTC
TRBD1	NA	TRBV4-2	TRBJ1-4	CASSQGRTGSYEKLFF	TGTGCCAGCAGCCAAGGTCGGACAGGGTCATATGAAAAACTGTTTTTT
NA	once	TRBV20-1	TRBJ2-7	CSASSPGRDEQYF	TGCAGTGCTAGTTCACCGGGGCGGGACGAGCAGTACTTC
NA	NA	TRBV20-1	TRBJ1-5	CSAGRVVQGGQPQHF	TGCAGTGCTGGTCGAGTGGTACAGGGCGGCCAGCCCCAGCATTTT
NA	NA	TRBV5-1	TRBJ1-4	CASSLKQARNEKLFF	TGCGCCAGCAGCTTGAAACAGGCTCGTAATGAAAAACTGTTTTTT
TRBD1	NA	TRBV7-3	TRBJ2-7	CASSYTGGGEQYF	TGTGCCAGCAGCTATACAGGGGGCGGGGAGCAGTACTTC
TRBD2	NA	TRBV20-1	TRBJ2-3	CSAGRSGGAFSDTQYF	TGCAGTGCTGGCCGGAGCGGGGGGGCTTTCTCAGATACGCAGTATTTT
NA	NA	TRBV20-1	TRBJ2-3	CSASPPRGETTDTQYF	TGCAGTGCTAGTCCCCCCCGCGGGGAAACCACAGATACGCAGTATTTT
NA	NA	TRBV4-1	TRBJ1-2	CASSQVPDPNYGCTF	TGCGCCAGCAGCCAAGTGCCAGATCCTAACTATGGCTGCACCTTC
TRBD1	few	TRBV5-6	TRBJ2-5	CASGQGGETQDF	TGTGCCTCGGGACAGGGCGGGGAGACCCAGGACTTC
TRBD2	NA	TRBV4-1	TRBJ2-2	CASSPGLAVKNTGELFF	TGCGCCAGCAGCCCCGGACTAGCGGTGAAGAACACCGGGGAGCTGTTTTTT
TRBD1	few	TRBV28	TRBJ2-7	CASSPTGGYQQYF	TGTGCCAGCAGTCCGACAGGGGGATACCAGCAGTACTTC
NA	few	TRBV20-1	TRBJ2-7	CSAGRVYEQYF	TGCAGTGCAGGTCGTGTGTACGAGCAGTACTTC
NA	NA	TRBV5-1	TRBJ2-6	CASSTSSGSGGVLTF	TGCGCCAGCAGCACCTCCTCAGGGAGCGGAGGGGTCCTGACTTTC
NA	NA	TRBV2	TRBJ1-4	CASSDGTRNEKLFF	TGTGCCAGCAGTGACGGGACAAGAAATGAAAAACTGTTTTTT